This TCR beta chain was identified during a study of blood T cell repertoires in COVID-19 (dated by TCRdb to about 2020). The study in broad terms: Samples from collaborators originated in the United States, Italy and Spain and spanned both the acute and convalescent phases of COVID-19. The material from the prospective study consisted of cDNA or gDNA derived from T cells, B-cell-depleted T cells, or PBMCs. Where available, HLA class I and class II types were taken from metadata supplied by the sample provider and were not determined by assay-based typing. Subjects who had been exposed to COVID-19, were actively infected with it, or had recovered from it provided the deeply sampled blood TCRbeta repertoires that made up the dataset. The sample metadata nearly always contained a de-identified subject ID, COVID-19 status, age in years and sex. The repertoires were released in a freely available public database meant as a resource for research on the immune response to SARS-CoV-2. The samples were drawn from two sources: the first 160 participants of the ongoing ImmuneRACE study, and over 1,000 subjects contributed by 6 global collaborators. Points the paper makes about the study in general: The quantity of clinical and demographic metadata differed by source and by participant and was supplied without curation.

In regard to this clone: Its antigen remains undetermined. Base-call qualities are not available, and no considerably larger clone is one nucleotide away.

TCRbeta CDR3 regions were amplified from genomic DNA using the immunoSEQ Assay, a bias-controlled multiplex PCR. The authors processed their data as follows. The number of nucleated cells in each sample was estimated from the amplification of reference gene primers within the assay. Sequence reads were collapsed and filtered to measure the absolute abundance of every unique TCRbeta CDR3 rearrangement. For each sample, productive Simpson clonality was calculated as the square root of Simpson's diversity index over productive rearrangements. As stored in TCRdb, this immuneACCESS dataset retains in-frame rearrangements with V and J assigned. A fraction of the clones does not appear; measured against another copy, unresolved V genes explain less than half of the discrepancy, and the remainder lacks a known reason. That table furnishes V, J and clone size, whereas the DNA furnished D and trimming. The sample table shows 240,000 or so clones, and more than 70% are seen once. Clones ranked in the top ten supply about 2.1% of the sample.

Participants in the prospective study were aged roughly 18 to 95 years, lived in over 20 United States geographic areas, and enrolled through a virtual design. Cohort assignment in the prospective study relied on participant-reported clinical history from a screening survey and a study questionnaire. Recovered participants in ImmuneRACE Cohort 3 were defined by two consecutive negative NP/OP PCR tests, clearance by a healthcare professional, or resolution of symptoms. In the prospective study, mobile phlebotomists collected whole blood, serum and a nasopharyngeal or oropharyngeal swab from each participant. Participants in the prospective study had the option to provide additional blood draws and questionnaires over an approximately 2-month period. Before DNA extraction, blood samples from the prospective study were shipped at room temperature or frozen. V loses 1 base of germline sequence and J loses 4 bases, and the interval between the two ends is 13 bases. Inclusive of the bounding cysteine and phenylalanine, the CDR3 is 15 residues long. The sequence is cut down to CDR3 DNA, 45 bases in frame from base 1. The germline V gene provides CDR1 MGHRA and CDR2 YSYEKL.

The receptor was isolated from a woman aged 50 to 65 who had recovered from COVID-19. Sequencing was carried out using PBMCs or T cells enriched from blood (not recorded which). The chain employs TRBV4-1 and TRBJ1-2, and TRBD1 may be the D gene, going by 5 matching bases. At the DNA level, the sequence is TGCGCCAGCAGCCAAGGGACATTAATTCCCTATGGCTACACCTTC. This gives the protein CASSQGTLIPYGYTF.